The rows below give T cell receptor beta chains drawn from one sample of a study of immune characterization of retroperitoneal liposarcoma. TCRdb re-called the PCR reads with MiXCR, one entry per CDR3 protein. Counted here are approximately 10,000 distinct CDR3 sequences, about 27% occurring once; the ten biggest clones make up around a tenth. The sample comprised tumor tissue. These receptors came from a female donor with retroperitoneal liposarcoma. The CDR3 runs from the conserved cysteine through the conserved F or W. The order of the fields is J gene, clone size, D gene, V gene, CDR3 protein, CDR3 DNA. The D gene is left open where the match is weak. Rows may omit the clone size; those that give it use once, few, many or a size class.

j_gene: TRBJ2-3; abundance: many; d_gene: TRBD1; v_gene: TRBV12-3/TRBV12-4; CDR3aa: CASSRDRASTDTQYF; CDR3nt: TGTGCCAGCAGTAGGGACAGAGCTAGCACAGATACGCAGTATTTT
j_gene: TRBJ2-3; abundance: -; d_gene: TRBD1; v_gene: TRBV7-8; CDR3aa: CASSLTGGSYNEQYF; CDR3nt: TGTGCCAGCAGCTTGACAGGGGGCTCCTACAATGAGCAGTACTTT
j_gene: TRBJ1-6; abundance: -; d_gene: -; v_gene: TRBV27; CDR3aa: CASSPRTDNSPLHF; CDR3nt: TGTGCCAGCAGTCCTAGGACTGATAATTCACCCCTCCACTTT
j_gene: TRBJ2-5; abundance: -; d_gene: TRBD2; v_gene: TRBV10-1; CDR3aa: CASSETGLGGTQYF; CDR3nt: TGCGCCAGCAGTGAGACCGGACTAGGCGGGACCCAGTACTTC
j_gene: TRBJ2-1; abundance: -; d_gene: TRBD1; v_gene: TRBV5-6; CDR3aa: CASSLGDRAYNEQFF; CDR3nt: TGTGCCAGCAGCCTCGGGGACAGAGCCTACAATGAGCAGTTCTTC
j_gene: TRBJ2-1; abundance: -; d_gene: TRBD2; v_gene: TRBV5-4; CDR3aa: CASKGASGSSYNEQFF; CDR3nt: TGTGCCAGCAAGGGTGCTAGCGGGAGCTCCTACAATGAGCAGTTCTTC
j_gene: TRBJ2-2; abundance: -; d_gene: -; v_gene: TRBV10-1; CDR3aa: CASSPTVTGELFF; CDR3nt: TGCGCCAGCAGTCCCACGGTCACCGGGGAGCTGTTTTTT
j_gene: TRBJ2-1; abundance: -; d_gene: TRBD2; v_gene: TRBV7-2; CDR3aa: CASRPGLAWNNEQFF; CDR3nt: TGTGCCAGCAGGCCGGGACTAGCGTGGAACAATGAGCAGTTCTTC
j_gene: TRBJ2-1; abundance: few; d_gene: -; v_gene: TRBV24-1; CDR3aa: CATSETGTQETQFF; CDR3nt: TGTGCCACCAGTGAGACCGGGACCCAAGAGACCCAGTTCTTC
j_gene: TRBJ2-3; abundance: few; d_gene: -; v_gene: TRBV6-1; CDR3aa: CASSEFGGEALYVTNTQYF; CDR3nt: TGTGCCAGCAGTGAATTTGGGGGAGAGGCTTTATACGTTACTAATACGCAGTATTTT
j_gene: TRBJ2-1; abundance: many; d_gene: -; v_gene: TRBV27; CDR3aa: CASSLSPNLGTYNEQFF; CDR3nt: TGTGCCAGCAGTTTATCGCCCAACCTCGGCACCTACAATGAGCAGTTCTTC
j_gene: TRBJ2-5; abundance: few; d_gene: TRBD2; v_gene: TRBV24-1; CDR3aa: CATGLAGYEQYF; CDR3nt: TGTGCCACGGGACTAGCGGGATATGAGCAGTACTTC
j_gene: TRBJ1-1; abundance: -; d_gene: -; v_gene: TRBV27; CDR3aa: CASSLGRGTEAFF; CDR3nt: TGTGCCAGCAGTCTCGGACGAGGCACTGAAGCTTTCTTT
j_gene: TRBJ2-1; abundance: -; d_gene: -; v_gene: TRBV7-2; CDR3aa: CASSLGSAGSQETQFF; CDR3nt: TGTGCCAGCAGCTTAGGTTCCGCGGGGTCCCAAGAGACCCAGTTCTTC
j_gene: TRBJ1-1; abundance: -; d_gene: -; v_gene: TRBV6-2/TRBV6-3; CDR3aa: CASSYIRYTEAFF; CDR3nt: TGTGCCAGCAGTTACATTAGATACACTGAAGCTTTCTTT
j_gene: TRBJ2-1; abundance: -; d_gene: TRBD2; v_gene: TRBV6-1; CDR3aa: CASSTSGSYNEQFF; CDR3nt: TGTGCCAGCAGTACTAGCGGGAGCTACAATGAGCAGTTCTTC
j_gene: TRBJ2-4; abundance: few; d_gene: -; v_gene: TRBV6-1; CDR3aa: CASSARMGAKNIQYF; CDR3nt: TGTGCCAGCAGTGCCCGGATGGGAGCCAAAAACATTCAGTACTTC
j_gene: TRBJ2-5; abundance: medium-sized; d_gene: TRBD1; v_gene: TRBV6-1; CDR3aa: CASTLSSTGGKTQYF; CDR3nt: TGTGCCAGCACCCTCTCGTCGACAGGGGGCAAGACCCAGTACTTC
j_gene: TRBJ2-1; abundance: many; d_gene: -; v_gene: TRBV6-1; CDR3aa: CASSAGQSFSYEQFF; CDR3nt: TGTGCCAGCAGTGCCGGACAGTCGTTTTCCTACGAGCAGTTCTTC
j_gene: TRBJ2-7; abundance: many; d_gene: -; v_gene: TRBV6-6; CDR3aa: CASSFSTYNEQYF; CDR3nt: TGTGCCAGCAGTTTCTCAACCTACAATGAGCAGTACTTC
j_gene: TRBJ2-7; abundance: many; d_gene: -; v_gene: TRBV12-3/TRBV12-4; CDR3aa: CASSLQGRGAYEQYF; CDR3nt: TGTGCCAGCAGTCTACAGGGCCGAGGGGCTTACGAGCAGTACTTC
j_gene: TRBJ2-1; abundance: many; d_gene: -; v_gene: TRBV6-1; CDR3aa: CASSDMDPEQFF; CDR3nt: TGTGCCAGCAGTGACATGGATCCCGAGCAGTTCTTC
j_gene: TRBJ2-3; abundance: -; d_gene: -; v_gene: TRBV4-3; CDR3aa: CASSPTASHTDTQYF; CDR3nt: TGCGCCAGCAGCCCCACAGCGTCACACACAGATACGCAGTATTTT
j_gene: TRBJ2-2; abundance: many; d_gene: TRBD2; v_gene: TRBV10-2; CDR3aa: CASKNEAGRWELFF; CDR3nt: TGCGCCAGCAAAAACGAAGCGGGGAGGTGGGAGCTGTTTTTT
j_gene: TRBJ2-2; abundance: -; d_gene: -; v_gene: TRBV11-3; CDR3aa: CASSLTGFAGELFF; CDR3nt: TGTGCCAGCAGCTTAACCGGGTTCGCCGGGGAGCTGTTTTTT
j_gene: TRBJ1-2; abundance: -; d_gene: -; v_gene: TRBV6-1; CDR3aa: CASSSEFRTAYGYTF; CDR3nt: TGTGCCAGCAGCTCCGAGTTTCGGACAGCTTATGGTTACACCTTC
j_gene: TRBJ2-1; abundance: medium-sized; d_gene: TRBD2; v_gene: TRBV7-2; CDR3aa: CASSLGREVYNEQFF; CDR3nt: TGTGCCAGCAGCTTAGGGCGGGAGGTATACAATGAGCAGTTCTTC
j_gene: TRBJ2-5; abundance: -; d_gene: -; v_gene: TRBV11-1; CDR3aa: CASSRSGRVYNEQYF; CDR3nt: TGTGCCAGCAGCCGCTCCGGCCGGGTGTACAATGAGCAGTACTTC
j_gene: TRBJ2-1; abundance: -; d_gene: -; v_gene: TRBV11-1; CDR3aa: CASSLQGDLRNEQFF; CDR3nt: TGTGCCAGCAGCTTACAAGGTGATCTCAGAAATGAGCAGTTCTTC
j_gene: TRBJ1-6; abundance: many; d_gene: -; v_gene: TRBV6-1; CDR3aa: CASSVSGTTNSPLHF; CDR3nt: TGTGCCAGCAGTGTTTCCGGGACTACGAATTCACCCCTCCACTTT
j_gene: TRBJ2-1; abundance: -; d_gene: -; v_gene: TRBV7-6; CDR3aa: CASSSSQETQFF; CDR3nt: TGTGCCAGCAGCTCCTCTCAAGAGACCCAGTTCTTC
j_gene: TRBJ2-7; abundance: few; d_gene: -; v_gene: TRBV7-6; CDR3aa: CASSPDRYEQYF; CDR3nt: TGTGCCAGCAGCCCCGATCGGTACGAGCAGTACTTC
j_gene: TRBJ2-5; abundance: -; d_gene: -; v_gene: TRBV25-1; CDR3aa: CASSGLAGGETQYF; CDR3nt: TGTGCCAGCAGCGGACTAGCAGGGGGGGAGACCCAGTACTTC
j_gene: TRBJ2-7; abundance: -; d_gene: TRBD2; v_gene: TRBV6-6; CDR3aa: CASSYRSSGVHEQYF; CDR3nt: TGTGCCAGCAGTTACCGGTCTAGCGGGGTCCACGAGCAGTACTTC
j_gene: TRBJ2-1; abundance: many; d_gene: -; v_gene: TRBV6-1; CDR3aa: CASRLIGTDNEQFF; CDR3nt: TGTGCCAGCAGACTCATCGGGACTGACAATGAGCAGTTCTTC
j_gene: TRBJ2-1; abundance: many; d_gene: -; v_gene: TRBV12-3/TRBV12-4; CDR3aa: CASTPAGQSSYNEQFF; CDR3nt: TGTGCCAGCACCCCGGCTGGACAGAGCTCCTACAATGAGCAGTTCTTC
j_gene: TRBJ2-3; abundance: -; d_gene: TRBD2; v_gene: TRBV11-3; CDR3aa: CASSLASGRAGDTQYF; CDR3nt: TGTGCCAGCAGCTTAGCTAGCGGGAGGGCCGGGGATACGCAGTATTTT
j_gene: TRBJ2-4; abundance: many; d_gene: TRBD1; v_gene: TRBV11-2; CDR3aa: CASSLRTGLGENIQYF; CDR3nt: TGTGCCAGCAGCTTAAGGACAGGGCTGGGCGAAAACATTCAGTACTTC
j_gene: TRBJ1-6; abundance: medium-sized; d_gene: -; v_gene: TRBV7-6; CDR3aa: CASSLWDGPNSPLHF; CDR3nt: TGTGCCAGCAGCTTATGGGATGGACCCAATTCACCCCTCCACTTT
j_gene: TRBJ1-6; abundance: many; d_gene: TRBD1; v_gene: TRBV6-1; CDR3aa: CASSGPGQGLILLPAYNSPLHF; CDR3nt: TGTGCCAGCAGTGGACCGGGACAGGGTCTCATTCTTCTGCCTGCGTATAATTCACCCCTCCACTTT
j_gene: TRBJ1-1; abundance: few; d_gene: -; v_gene: TRBV7-8; CDR3aa: CASSKGVNTEAFF; CDR3nt: TGTGCCAGCAGCAAAGGAGTGAACACTGAAGCTTTCTTT
j_gene: TRBJ2-3; abundance: many; d_gene: -; v_gene: TRBV12-3/TRBV12-4; CDR3aa: CASSSAGTQYF; CDR3nt: TGTGCCAGCAGTTCAGCGGGTACGCAGTATTTT
j_gene: TRBJ1-4; abundance: few; d_gene: TRBD1; v_gene: TRBV12-3/TRBV12-4; CDR3aa: CASSPSGTGYEKLFF; CDR3nt: TGTGCCAGCAGCCCCTCCGGGACAGGGTATGAAAAACTGTTTTTT